A single T cell receptor (beta chain) is shown here with its context. Trimming cost V 4 bases and J 2 bases; bases outside gene matches: 7. Germline-derived CDR1 and CDR2 are SGHRS and YFSETQ. CDR3 length: 15 residues. These data originate in a study of blood T cell repertoires in COVID-19. Study-level background: Sites across the United States, Italy and Spain contributed samples from acute and convalescent COVID-19. From T cells, B-cell-depleted T cells, or PBMCs came the material, which was cDNA or gDNA.

In the study's own analysis: Estimated nucleated cell counts came from reference gene primer amplification. Profiled with immunoSEQ multiplex PCR; TCRdb holds only in-frame clones, not every one. D and trimming were read from the DNA, whereas the V and J calls and clone size are those reported in that table. The sample comprises a few hundred thousand clones, roughly nine tenths of which are singletons, and just under 0.95% rests with the top ten. Material for sequencing was peripheral blood. V usage is TRBV5-1 and J usage is TRBJ2-7; 9 nucleotides line up with TRBD1. The sequence was collected from a woman aged 40 to 50 who had recovered from COVID-19. The CDR3 protein is CASSGGTGRTYEQYF. CDR3 sequence (DNA): TGCGCCAGCAGCGGGGGGACAGGGCGGACCTACGAGCAGTACTTC.